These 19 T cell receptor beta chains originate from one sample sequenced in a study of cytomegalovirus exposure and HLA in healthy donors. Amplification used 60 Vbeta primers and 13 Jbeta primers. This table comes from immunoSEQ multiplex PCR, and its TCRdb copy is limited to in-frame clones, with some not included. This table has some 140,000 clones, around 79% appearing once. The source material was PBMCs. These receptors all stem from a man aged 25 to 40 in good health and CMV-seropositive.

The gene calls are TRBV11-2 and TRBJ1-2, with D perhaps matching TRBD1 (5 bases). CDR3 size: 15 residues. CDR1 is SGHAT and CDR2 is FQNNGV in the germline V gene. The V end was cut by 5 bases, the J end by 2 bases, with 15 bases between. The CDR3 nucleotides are TGTGCCAGCAGCCCGACGGACAAGTCAAACTATGGCTACACCTTC. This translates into CASSPTDKSNYGYTF.

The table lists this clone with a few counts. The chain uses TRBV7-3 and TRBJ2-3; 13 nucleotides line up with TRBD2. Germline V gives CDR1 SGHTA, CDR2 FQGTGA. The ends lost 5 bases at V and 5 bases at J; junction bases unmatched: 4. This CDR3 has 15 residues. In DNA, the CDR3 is TGTGCCAGCAGCGACGGACTAGCGGGAGTAGATACGCAGTATTTT. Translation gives CASSDGLAGVDTQYF.

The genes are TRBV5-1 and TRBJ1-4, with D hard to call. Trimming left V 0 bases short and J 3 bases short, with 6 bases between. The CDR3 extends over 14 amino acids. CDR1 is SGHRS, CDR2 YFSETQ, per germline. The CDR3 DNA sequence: TGCGCCAGCAGCTTGGTCCCAGCTAATGAAAAACTGTTTTTT. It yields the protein CASSLVPANEKLFF.

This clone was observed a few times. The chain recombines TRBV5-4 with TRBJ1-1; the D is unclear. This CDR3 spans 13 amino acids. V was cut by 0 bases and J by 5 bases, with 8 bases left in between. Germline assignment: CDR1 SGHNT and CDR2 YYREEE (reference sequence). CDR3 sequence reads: CASSLDAITEAFF. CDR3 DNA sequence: TGTGCCAGCAGCTTGGATGCGATAACTGAAGCTTTCTTT. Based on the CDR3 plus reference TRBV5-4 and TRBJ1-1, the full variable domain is ETGVTQSPTHLIKTRGQQVTLRCSSQSGHNTVSWYQQALGQGPQFIFQYYREEENGRGNFPPRFSGLQFPNYSSELNVNALELDDSALYLCASSLDAITEAFFGQGTRLTVV.

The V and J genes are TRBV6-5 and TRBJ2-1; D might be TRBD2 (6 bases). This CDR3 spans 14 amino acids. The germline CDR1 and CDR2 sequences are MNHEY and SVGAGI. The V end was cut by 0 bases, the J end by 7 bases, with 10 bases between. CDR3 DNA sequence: TGTGCCAGCAGTTACTCGATAGCGGCGAATGAGCAGTTCTTC. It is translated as CASSYSIAANEQFF.

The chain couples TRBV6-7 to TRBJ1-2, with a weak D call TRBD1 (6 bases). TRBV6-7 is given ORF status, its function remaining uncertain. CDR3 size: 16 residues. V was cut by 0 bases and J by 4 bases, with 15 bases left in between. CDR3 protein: CASSYSNNRAPYGYTF. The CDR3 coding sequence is TGTGCCAGCAGTTACTCTAATAACAGGGCACCCTATGGCTACACCTTC.

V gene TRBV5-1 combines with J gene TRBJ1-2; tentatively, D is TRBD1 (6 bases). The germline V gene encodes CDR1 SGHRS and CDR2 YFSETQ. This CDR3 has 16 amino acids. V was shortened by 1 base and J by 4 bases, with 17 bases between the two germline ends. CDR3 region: CASSLRAGVTGYGYTF. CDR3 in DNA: TGCGCCAGCAGCTTGAGGGCAGGGGTCACCGGCTATGGCTACACCTTC.

CDR3 residues: CASSLGTEENYGYTF. DNA of the CDR3: TGTGCCAGCAGCTTGGGGACAGAAGAGAACTATGGCTACACCTTC. The rearrangement uses TRBV7-9 and TRBJ1-2; the match to TRBD1 covers 7 bases. Germline loops: CDR1 SEHNR, CDR2 FQNEAQ (reference sequence). V lost 3 bases, J lost 2 bases, and 6 bases stayed unmatched. The CDR3 runs to 15 residues.

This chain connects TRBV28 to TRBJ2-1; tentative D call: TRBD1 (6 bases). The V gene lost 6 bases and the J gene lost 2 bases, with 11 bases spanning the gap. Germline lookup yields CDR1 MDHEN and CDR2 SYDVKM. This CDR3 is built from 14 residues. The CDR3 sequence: CASRKQGPYNEQFF. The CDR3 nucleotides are TGTGCCAGCAGAAAACAGGGACCCTACAATGAGCAGTTCTTC.

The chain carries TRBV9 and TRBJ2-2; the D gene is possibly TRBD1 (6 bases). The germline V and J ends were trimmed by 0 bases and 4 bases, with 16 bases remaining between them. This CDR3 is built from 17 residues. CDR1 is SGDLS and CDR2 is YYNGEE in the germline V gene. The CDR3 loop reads CASSVDFRGDSTGELFF. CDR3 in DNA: TGTGCCAGCAGCGTAGATTTCAGGGGCGATAGCACCGGGGAGCTGTTTTTT.

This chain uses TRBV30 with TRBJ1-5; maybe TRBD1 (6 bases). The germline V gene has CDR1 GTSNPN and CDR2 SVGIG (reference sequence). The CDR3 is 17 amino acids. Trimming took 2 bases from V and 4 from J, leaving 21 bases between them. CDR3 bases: TGTGCCTGGAGTCCCCCCTCTGCTGGCAGGGGTAATCAGCCCCAGCATTTT. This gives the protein CAWSPPSAGRGNQPQHF.

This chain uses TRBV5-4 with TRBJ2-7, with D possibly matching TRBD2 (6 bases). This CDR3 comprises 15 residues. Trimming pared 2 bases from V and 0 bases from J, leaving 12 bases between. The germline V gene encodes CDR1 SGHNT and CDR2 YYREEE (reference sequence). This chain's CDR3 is CASSFGSGGSYEQYF. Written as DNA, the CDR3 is TGTGCCAGCAGCTTCGGTAGCGGCGGCTCCTACGAGCAGTACTTC. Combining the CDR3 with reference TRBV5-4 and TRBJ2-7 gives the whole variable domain ETGVTQSPTHLIKTRGQQVTLRCSSQSGHNTVSWYQQALGQGPQFIFQYYREEENGRGNFPPRFSGLQFPNYSSELNVNALELDDSALYLCASSFGSGGSYEQYFGPGTRLTVT.

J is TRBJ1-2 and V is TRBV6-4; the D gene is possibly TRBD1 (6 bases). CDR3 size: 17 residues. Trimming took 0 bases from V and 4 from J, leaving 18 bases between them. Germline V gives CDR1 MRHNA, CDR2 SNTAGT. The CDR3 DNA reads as TGTGCCAGCAGTGACTCAAGTAGACAGGCGCTTCCCTATGGCTACACCTTC. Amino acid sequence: CASSDSSRQALPYGYTF.

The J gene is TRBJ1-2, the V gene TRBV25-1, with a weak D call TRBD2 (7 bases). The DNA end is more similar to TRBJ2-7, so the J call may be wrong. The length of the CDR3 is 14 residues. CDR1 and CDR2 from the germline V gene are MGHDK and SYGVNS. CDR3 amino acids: CASRSQGGGYEQYF. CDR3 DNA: TGTGCCAGCAGGTCACAGGGCGGGGGCTACGAGCAGTACTTC.

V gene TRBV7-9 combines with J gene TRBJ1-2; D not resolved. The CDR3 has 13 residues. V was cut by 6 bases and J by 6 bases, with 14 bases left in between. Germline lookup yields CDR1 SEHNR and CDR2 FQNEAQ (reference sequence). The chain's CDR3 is CASSQEVRDGYTF. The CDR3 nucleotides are TGTGCCAGCAGTCAAGAAGTACGAGATGGCTACACCTTC.

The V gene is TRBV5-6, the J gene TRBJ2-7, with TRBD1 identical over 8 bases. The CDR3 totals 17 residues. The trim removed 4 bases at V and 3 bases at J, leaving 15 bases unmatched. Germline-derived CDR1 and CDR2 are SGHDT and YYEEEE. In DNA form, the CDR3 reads TGTGCCAGCAGCACCCGACAGGGGAATACAAAACGCTACGAGCAGTACTTC. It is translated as CASSTRQGNTKRYEQYF.

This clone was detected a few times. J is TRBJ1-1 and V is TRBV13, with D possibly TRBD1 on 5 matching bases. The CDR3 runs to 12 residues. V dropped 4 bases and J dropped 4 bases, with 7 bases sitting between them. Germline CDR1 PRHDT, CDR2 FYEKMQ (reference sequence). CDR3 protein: CASSSQGTEAFF. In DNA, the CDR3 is TGTGCCAGCAGCTCCCAGGGCACTGAAGCTTTCTTT. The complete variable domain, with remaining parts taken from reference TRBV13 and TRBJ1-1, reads AAGVIQSPRHLIKEKRETATLKCYPIPRHDTVYWYQQGPGQDPQFLISFYEKMQSDKGSIPDRFSAQQFSDYHSELNMSSLELGDSALYFCASSSQGTEAFFGQGTRLTVV.

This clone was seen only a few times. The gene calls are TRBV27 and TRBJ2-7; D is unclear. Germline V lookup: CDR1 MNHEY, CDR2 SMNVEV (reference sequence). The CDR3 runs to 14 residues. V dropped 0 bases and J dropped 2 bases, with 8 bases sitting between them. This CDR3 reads CASSLSSGPYEQYF. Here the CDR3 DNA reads TGTGCCAGCAGTTTATCAAGTGGCCCCTACGAGCAGTACTTC.

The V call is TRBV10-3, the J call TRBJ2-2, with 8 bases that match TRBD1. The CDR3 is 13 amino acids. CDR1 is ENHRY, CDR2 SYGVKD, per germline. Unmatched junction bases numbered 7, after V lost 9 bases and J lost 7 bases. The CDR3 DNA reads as TGTGCCATTGCAGGGGGCGGTGTCGGGGAGCTGTTTTTT. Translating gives CAIAGGGVGELFF.